The 21 T cell receptor beta chains in this list originate from one sample, sequenced in a study of molecular identifiers for immune sequencing clone quantification. Via MiXCR, TCRdb re-called the PCR reads, giving one row per CDR3 protein. The table lists about 510,000 distinct CDR3 sequences, 20% to 25% of them singletons. The sequencing sample was made of naive CD8+ T cells from blood, with Jurkat cell RNA spiked in. Subset given: FACS-sorted CD8+CD4-CCR7+CD45RA+ naive T cells. Every receptor here comes from a human donor in good health. Some libraries in this study had Jurkat cell RNA spiked in.

The sample holds many counts of this clonotype. J is TRBJ2-7 and V is TRBV11-2; 7 nucleotides agree with TRBD2. Germline V gene data show CDR1 as SGHAT and CDR2 as FQNNGV. The length of the CDR3 is 12 residues. The junction had 5 bases not matched to a gene; V was cut back by 5 bases and J by 7 bases. The CDR3 DNA reads TGTGCCAGCAGCCAGATAGCGGGTGAGCAGTACTTC. Translation: CASSQIAGEQYF.

The CDR3 DNA follows: TGTGCCAGCAGCCCCCCGACAGGGGAGAGGCGCGGAACTGAAGCTTTCTTT. Translating it yields CASSPPTGERRGTEAFF. V usage is TRBV7-9 and J usage is TRBJ1-1, with 8 nucleotides matching TRBD1. The junction had 16 bases not matched to a gene; V was cut back by 5 bases and J by 5 bases. The CDR3 is 17 residues long. Germline values: CDR1 SEHNR, CDR2 FQNEAQ (reference sequence). Using reference TRBV7-9 and TRBJ1-1 for the parts outside the CDR3, the full variable domain is DTGVSQNPRHKITKRGQNVTFRCDPISEHNRLYWYRQTLGQGPEFLTYFQNEAQLEKSRLLSDRFSAERPKGSFSTLEIQRTEQGDSAMYLCASSPPTGERRGTEAFFGQGTRLTVV.

With respect to this clonotype: A much larger clone lies one base from this, so it may be a read error. The chain combines TRBV20-1 with TRBJ2-7; D is unclear. CDR3 size: 11 residues. Germline CDR1 DFQATT, CDR2 SNEGSKA (reference sequence). V was trimmed by 5 bases and J by 5 bases, leaving 10 bases between them. The CDR3 reads CSADEYHEQYF. CDR3 coding DNA: TGCAGTGCTGACGAGTACCACGAGCAGTACTTC.

This clonotype was seen repeatedly, ten times or more. The chain combines TRBV7-2 with TRBJ2-5, with 8 bases that match TRBD1. Trimming took 1 base from V and 11 from J; bases not matched to a gene: 12. The CDR3 length is 15 residues. Germline V gives CDR1 SGHTA, CDR2 FQGNSA. The CDR3 loop is CASSLELGQGLRQYF. In nucleotides, the CDR3 is TGTGCCAGCAGCTTAGAGTTAGGACAGGGTCTCCGTCAGTACTTC. The whole variable domain, remainder taken from reference TRBV7-2 and TRBJ2-5, is GAGVSQSPSNKVTEKGKDVELRCDPISGHTALYWYRQSLGQGLEFLIYFQGNSAPDKSGLPSDRFSAERTGGSVSTLTIQRTQQEDSAVYLCASSLELGQGLRQYFGPGTRLLVL.

This clonotype was seen a handful of times. The chain recombines TRBV20-1 with TRBJ1-2; D gene uncertain. The CDR3 runs to 14 residues. CDR1 DFQATT and CDR2 SNEGSKA come from the germline V gene (reference sequence). Trimming took off 0 bases at V and 4 bases at J, with 12 bases between the two ends. The DNA for the CDR3 is TGCAGTGCTAGAGACGTGTTAGTATCCTATGGCTACACCTTC. Translated: CSARDVLVSYGYTF.

This clonotype was observed a few times. This chain links TRBV9 with TRBJ2-7; the match to TRBD2 covers 9 bases. Looked up from germline, CDR1 is SGDLS and CDR2 is YYNGEE. The CDR3 has 13 amino acids. V dropped 3 bases and J dropped 6; count of bases not matched to a gene: 4. The CDR3 nucleotides are TGTGCCAGCAGCGCTAGCGGGGCGGGCGAGCAGTACTTC. Protein product: CASSASGAGEQYF.

This clonotype was recorded at least ten times. The J gene is TRBJ2-7, the V gene TRBV20-1; D is perhaps TRBD2 (5 bases). Per the germline V gene, CDR1 is DFQATT and CDR2 is SNEGSKA (reference sequence). Trimming shortened V by 0 bases and J by 4 bases, and 10 bases separated the two germline ends. The CDR3 has 13 residues. CDR3 in amino acids: CSARDYEGYEQYF. The CDR3 DNA is TGCAGTGCTAGAGATTACGAGGGTTACGAGCAGTACTTC.

There are a few counts of this clonotype. The chain is built from TRBV12-3 or TRBV12-4 and TRBJ2-1; 8 bases map to TRBD1. V dropped 3 bases and J dropped 6; count of bases not matched to a gene: 4. The CDR3 is 14 residues long. CDR3 amino acids: CASSFLRGPNEQFF. The CDR3 region has the DNA TGTGCCAGCAGTTTTCTCAGGGGGCCCAATGAGCAGTTCTTC.

With regard to this clonotype: A much larger clone lies one base from this, so it may be a read error. The conserved phenylalanine or tryptophan normally closing the CDR3 is absent here, so this likely arose from a read error. The CDR3 protein is CASSPAEGGTEAFL. The CDR3 DNA is TGTGCCAGCAGCCCCGCGGAGGGAGGAACTGAAGCTTTCCTT. V gene TRBV7-9 combines with J gene TRBJ1-1; no definite D call. Germline V CDR1 and CDR2: SEHNR, FQNEAQ (reference sequence). The CDR3 is 14 residues long. Trimming stripped 5 bases from V and 5 bases from J, with 15 bases between.

Ten or more counts support this clonotype. This chain uses TRBV2 with TRBJ2-2; no reliable D call. Germline CDR1 SNHLY, CDR2 FYNNEI. The CDR3 is made up of 13 amino acids. V lost 8 bases and J lost 1, with 8 bases in between. Here the CDR3 DNA reads TGTGCCAGCGTAAGGGAGAACACCGGGGAGCTGTTTTTT. The encoded protein is CASVRENTGELFF.

In the case of this clonotype: A much more abundant neighbour one base away suggests this may be a read error. The rearrangement joins TRBV6-5 to TRBJ2-5, with 9 bases that match TRBD2. Germline lookup yields CDR1 MNHEY and CDR2 SVGAGI. With 5 bases clipped from V and 1 base from J, the junction kept 8 bases outside the gene matches. The CDR3 spans 16 residues. In DNA, the CDR3 is TGTGCCAGCAGTCCGGATAGCGGGGGCCCCCAAGAGACCCAGTACTTC. Translation gives CASSPDSGGPQETQYF.

The chain combines TRBV4-1 with TRBJ2-1, with 8 bases matching TRBD1. This CDR3 region has 17 residues. V trimming: 1 base; J trimming: 7 bases; junction bases outside the gene matches: 12. CDR1 is MGHRA and CDR2 is YSYEKL in the germline V gene. DNA for the CDR3: TGCGCCAGCAGCCAAGCCGGAAGCGGACAGGGCGTGAATGAGCAGTTCTTC. Its translation is CASSQAGSGQGVNEQFF.

The chain carries TRBV11-3 and TRBJ1-6, with D perhaps TRBD1 (5 bases). This CDR3 comprises 14 residues. The V and J ends lost 3 bases and 6 bases respectively, with 9 bases between them. Germline-derived CDR1 and CDR2 are SGHNT and YENEEA. The CDR3 sequence: CASSFGTPNSPLHF. The CDR3 DNA is TGTGCCAGCAGCTTCGGGACCCCTAATTCACCCCTCCACTTT. Based on the CDR3 plus reference TRBV11-3 and TRBJ1-6, the full variable domain is EAGVVQSPRYKIIEKKQPVAFWCNPISGHNTLYWYLQNLGQGPELLIRYENEEAVDDSQLPKDRFSAERLKGVDSTLKIQPAELGDSAVYLCASSFGTPNSPLHFGNGTRLTVT.

This clonotype showed up many times. This chain uses TRBV29-1 with TRBJ2-5, with 14 positions matching TRBD2. Germline V gene lookup returns CDR1 SQVTM and CDR2 ANQGSEA. V trimming: 3 bases; J trimming: 4 bases; junction bases outside the gene matches: 1. CDR3 size: 14 residues. CDR3 region: CSVEGLAGVETQYF. As DNA, the CDR3 is TGCAGCGTTGAGGGACTAGCGGGAGTAGAGACCCAGTACTTC.

This clonotype appeared many times. The V and J genes are TRBV7-2 and TRBJ2-3; D not resolved. The CDR3 has 14 residues. Germline values: CDR1 SGHTA, CDR2 FQGNSA. Trimming left V 1 base short and J 5 bases short, with 10 bases between. CDR3 protein: CASSLGLVGDTQYF. Written as DNA, the CDR3 is TGTGCCAGCAGCTTAGGGCTAGTCGGAGATACGCAGTATTTT.

Concerning this clonotype itself: With a much larger clone just one base away, this may be a read error. The J gene is TRBJ2-2, the V gene TRBV27; 8 bases line up with TRBD1. This CDR3 contains 16 residues. The junction had 12 bases not matched to a gene; V was cut back by 7 bases and J by 5 bases. CDR1 MNHEY and CDR2 SMNVEV come from the germline V gene (reference sequence). CDR3 DNA: TGTGCCAGCACCTCTAATCCCAGGGGGCCGACCGGGGAGCTGTTTTTT. Protein: CASTSNPRGPTGELFF.

This clonotype has just a few counts. This sequence joins TRBV7-9 and TRBJ2-5; 9 bases match TRBD2. This CDR3 comprises 17 residues. V lost 1 base to trimming and J lost 1 base; unmatched junction nucleotides: 7. CDR1 is SEHNR, CDR2 FQNEAQ, per germline (reference sequence). The DNA of the CDR3 is TGTGCCAGCAGCTTAGAATTAGCGGGAGATTTCCAAGAGACCCAGTACTTC. Its translation: CASSLELAGDFQETQYF.

Points on this clonotype: This clone may be a read error of a much larger clone one base away. The chain uses TRBV4-3 and TRBJ2-7; D possibly uses TRBD1 or TRBD2 (5 bases each). The CDR3 is 16 residues long. Germline-derived CDR1 and CDR2 are LGHNA and YSLEER. The V end lost 0 bases, the J end lost 2 bases, and 14 bases lay between the germline ends. The CDR3 reads CASSQEPEGLAYEQYF. The DNA of the CDR3 is TGCGCCAGCAGCCAAGAACCAGAGGGGTTGGCCTACGAGCAGTACTTC.

Ten or more counts support this clonotype. V is TRBV7-9 and J is TRBJ1-1, with D possibly being TRBD1 (5 bases). In germline, CDR1 is SEHNR, CDR2 FQNEAQ (reference sequence). The CDR3 extends over 12 amino acids. The V end lost 2 bases, the J end lost 7 bases, and 8 bases lay between the germline ends. The CDR3 DNA is TGTGCCAGCAGCTTACCAGGGAATGAAGCTTTCTTT. The encoded protein is CASSLPGNEAFF.

This clonotype was found many times. The J gene is TRBJ2-7, the V gene TRBV14, with 8 bases that match TRBD2. This CDR3 has 15 residues. Germline assignment: CDR1 SGHDN and CDR2 FVKESK. The trim removed 0 bases at V and 3 bases at J, leaving 4 bases unmatched. CDR3 in amino acids: CASSQDAGGYYEQYF. The CDR3 nucleotides are TGTGCCAGCAGCCAAGACGCGGGGGGTTACTACGAGCAGTACTTC. Looking up the rest from reference TRBV14 and TRBJ2-7 gives the full variable domain: EAGVTQFPSHSVIEKGQTVTLRCDPISGHDNLYWYRRVMGKEIKFLLHFVKESKQDESGMPNNRFLAERTGGTYSTLKVQPAELEDSGVYFCASSQDAGGYYEQYFGPGTRLTVT.

At least ten counts were recorded for this clonotype. The V call is TRBV4-1, the J call TRBJ2-7; D perhaps matches TRBD1 (6 bases). Between the trimmed V and J ends, which lost 2 bases and 0 bases, there was a span of 11 bases. This CDR3 is built from 15 residues. Germline-derived CDR1 and CDR2 are MGHRA and YSYEKL. CDR3 DNA: TGCGCCAGCAGCCAAAACGACAGGTCCTCCTACGAGCAGTACTTC. Protein product: CASSQNDRSSYEQYF.